The clone carrying this T cell receptor (beta chain) was seen more than once but under ten times. No antigen is known for it. TCRdb's copy holds only in-frame clones and misses some; the assay was immunoSEQ multiplex PCR. The sample lists fewer than 500,000 clones; 90% were seen once. This sample is drawn from a study of Ad26.COV2.S vaccination and SARS-CoV-2 variants. Study overall: The vaccine Ad26.COV2.S was put into the muscle once, or twice with 56 days between. The study's findings and limits: For non-spike TCRs, breadth in vaccine recipients resembled that in placebo recipients.

This CDR3 is built from 17 residues. The germline V gene has CDR1 LGHDT and CDR2 YNNKEL (reference sequence). The junction had 6 bases not matched to a gene; V was cut back by 2 bases and J by 2 bases. The sample's treatment: roughly 19 received Ad26.COV2.S at low or high dose, single or two shots; about 5 received placebo; per-sample allocation not given. Sample collection was performed on day 63 after the first vaccine or placebo injection. It was an adult aged 18-55 years in Boston who was the donor. Wuhan-strain spike was delivered by a replication-incompetent Ad26 vector. Here the sequenced sample was peripheral blood, taken in a trial of Ad26.COV2.S vaccine versus placebo. The gene calls are TRBV3-1 (or the pseudogene TRBV3-2) and TRBJ2-2, with 9 bases identical to TRBD2. The TCR sequence derives from a person aged 18 to 65 who received the Ad26.COV2.S COVID-19 vaccine or a placebo. CDR3 nucleotide sequence: TGTGCCAGCAGCCAATCGGAGACTAGCGGTAACACCGGGGAGCTGTTTTTT. It codes for CASSQSETSGNTGELFF.